This paragraph covers one T cell receptor beta chain sequence. These data belong to a study of blood T cell repertoires in COVID-19. With V trimmed by 0 bases and J by 2 bases, 4 bases remained unmatched. This CDR3 contains 17 residues. CDR1 is MGHRA, CDR2 YSYEKL, per germline. TCRdb's table, derived via immunoSEQ multiplex PCR, lists solely in-frame clones and lacks some. The data hold under 300,000 clones, with 88% observed a single time. Researchers sorted participants into cohorts using their self-reported clinical history. This receptor was taken from a woman aged 45-60 years who had recovered from COVID-19. Sequenced sample: PBMCs or T cells enriched from blood (not recorded which). This chain links TRBV4-1 with TRBJ2-3, with 11 bases that match TRBD2. In DNA form, the CDR3 reads TGCGCCAGCAGCCAAGATGGGACTAGCGGAGTCACAGATACGCAGTATTTT. Translation gives CASSQDGTSGVTDTQYF.